A single sample is the source of the 17 T cell receptor beta chains below, sequenced in a study of blood T cell repertoires in COVID-19. The method was immunoSEQ multiplex PCR; TCRdb's version includes in-frame clones alone and lacks a portion of them. The sample carries about 120,000 clones, roughly 90% recorded once. The sequenced material came from peripheral blood. The receptors were gathered from a man aged 50 or older with acute or convalescent COVID-19.

This chain connects TRBV18 to TRBJ2-7, with 7 bases identical to TRBD1. V lost 0 bases to trimming and J lost 2 bases; unmatched junction nucleotides: 1. The germline gives CDR1 KGHSH, CDR2 LQKENI. The CDR3 runs 14 residues. CDR3 protein: CASSPPGQPYEQYF. The CDR3 DNA reads as TGTGCCAGCTCACCACCGGGACAGCCCTACGAGCAGTACTTC. Based on the CDR3 plus reference TRBV18 and TRBJ2-7, the full variable domain is NAGVMQNPRHLVRRRGQEARLRCSPMKGHSHVYWYRQLPEEGLKFMVYLQKENIIDESGMPKERFSAEFPKEGPSILRIQQVVRGDSAAYFCASSPPGQPYEQYFGPGTRLTVT.

V usage is TRBV6-5 and J usage is TRBJ1-2, with D possibly TRBD1 on 6 matching bases. Germline loops: CDR1 MNHEY, CDR2 SVGAGI. The CDR3 is made up of 13 amino acids. V was pared by 6 bases and J by 2 bases, with 10 bases between. CDR3 loop: CASRRQENYGYTF. The CDR3 DNA reads TGTGCCAGCAGACGACAGGAAAACTATGGCTACACCTTC.

CDR3 coding DNA: TGTGCCAGCAGCTTGGGTTCAGGGGAGACCCAGTACTTC. This translates into CASSLGSGETQYF. The chain combines TRBV5-4 with TRBJ2-5; weak D call: TRBD1 (5 bases). Germline-derived CDR1 and CDR2 are SGHNT and YYREEE (reference sequence). Trimming cost V 0 bases and J 5 bases, with 8 bases left between them. This CDR3 region has 13 residues.

This rearrangement joins TRBV19 to TRBJ2-7; 10 nucleotides agree with TRBD2. The CDR3 sequence is 13 residues long. The V segment lost 3 bases and the J segment 7 bases; nucleotides outside the gene matches: 3. Germline V lookup: CDR1 LNHDA, CDR2 SQIVND (reference sequence). CDR3 region: CASSMASGREQYF. For the CDR3, the DNA is TGTGCCAGTAGTATGGCTAGCGGGAGAGAGCAGTACTTC.

This clone was detected a few times. The CDR3 region is CASSLAGLAGNEQFF. Written as DNA, the CDR3 is TGTGCCAGCAGCTTAGCGGGACTAGCTGGCAATGAGCAGTTCTTC. The rearrangement links TRBV7-8 to TRBJ2-1; 9 nucleotides match TRBD2. Looked up from germline, CDR1 is SGHVS and CDR2 is FQNEAQ. The length of the CDR3 is 15 residues. The ends lost 0 bases at V and 6 bases at J; junction bases unmatched: 3.

This clone was detected only once. The chain couples TRBV7-8 to TRBJ2-1; D is unclear. Germline V CDR1 and CDR2: SGHVS, FQNEAQ. The ends were cut back, 5 bases at V and 2 bases at J, with 13 bases in the middle. This CDR3 is 15 amino acids long. This CDR3 reads CASSPRLKAYNEQFF. The CDR3 DNA sequence: TGTGCCAGCAGCCCCAGACTTAAGGCCTACAATGAGCAGTTCTTC.

Remarks on this clone: A read error may account for a junction end that differs from germline. This chain connects TRBV12-3 or TRBV12-4 to TRBJ2-7; maybe TRBD1 (5 bases). The CDR3 is made up of 12 amino acids. CDR3 nucleotide sequence: TGTGCCAGCAGTTTTAGATTCCTTGGACAATTCTTC. Translating gives CASSFRFLGQFF.

This rearrangement joins TRBV12-5 to TRBJ1-1; perhaps TRBD1 as D (6 bases). CDR1 and CDR2 (germline): LGHNT, FRNRAP. The V gene lost 0 bases and the J gene lost 3 bases, with 11 bases spanning the gap. There are 15 residues in the CDR3. CDR3 nucleotides: TGTGCTAGTGGTTTGGTGAACAGGGCTGACACTGAAGCTTTCTTT. Translating it yields CASGLVNRADTEAFF.

This sequence joins TRBV18 and TRBJ2-7; D gene ambiguous. The CDR3 sequence is 16 residues long. The V end lost 6 bases, the J end lost 2 bases, and 20 bases lay between the germline ends. The germline V gene encodes CDR1 KGHSH and CDR2 LQKENI. CDR3 protein: CASSSGPPREAYEQYF. In DNA form, the CDR3 reads TGTGCCAGCTCCTCTGGTCCCCCCCGCGAGGCCTACGAGCAGTACTTC.

The genes are TRBV24-1 and TRBJ1-4; weak D call: TRBD1 (5 bases). From germline, CDR1 is KGHDR and CDR2 SFDVKD. The CDR3 spans 14 residues. Between the trimmed V and J ends, which lost 4 bases and 7 bases, there was a span of 12 bases. The chain's CDR3 is CATSDSGFGEKLFF. DNA of the CDR3: TGTGCCACCAGTGACTCAGGGTTTGGTGAAAAACTGTTTTTT.

This chain joins TRBV2 and TRBJ2-3, with unresolved D. CDR1 and CDR2 from the germline V gene are SNHLY and FYNNEI. This CDR3 is 12 amino acids long. V lost 6 bases, J lost 3 bases, and 7 bases lay in between. DNA of the CDR3: TGTGCCAGCAGCGCGAATACAGATACGCAGTATTTT. Its translation: CASSANTDTQYF.

The CDR3 nucleotides read TGTGCCAGCAGCCGGGACAGCATGAACACTGAAGCTTTCTTT. It codes for CASSRDSMNTEAFF. V usage is TRBV6-2 or TRBV6-3 and J usage is TRBJ1-1; 7 nucleotides match TRBD1. Trimming took 6 bases from V and 0 from J; bases not matched to a gene: 4. Looked up from germline, CDR1 is MNHEY and CDR2 is SVGEGT. CDR3 length equals 14 residues.

The genes are TRBV6-4 and TRBJ2-7, with D perhaps TRBD1 (5 bases). V was trimmed by 2 bases and J by 0 bases, leaving 11 bases between them. This CDR3 is 15 amino acids long. Germline V gives CDR1 MRHNA, CDR2 SNTAGT. CDR3 loop: CASSDLRQTSYEQYF. The CDR3 DNA reads as TGTGCCAGCAGTGACCTGAGACAGACCTCCTACGAGCAGTACTTC.

This clone was picked up one time. This chain links TRBV2 with TRBJ1-2; unclear D gene. This CDR3 spans 13 amino acids. Germline-derived CDR1 and CDR2 are SNHLY and FYNNEI. V lost 8 bases and J 3 bases, leaving 13 bases between the germline ends. DNA of the CDR3: TGTGCCAGCTCCGTCGGGGAAGACTATGGCTACACCTTC. Protein: CASSVGEDYGYTF.

V gene TRBV27 combines with J gene TRBJ2-7, with D possibly TRBD2 on 6 matching bases. The CDR3 has 13 amino acids. The V end lost 4 bases, the J end lost 3 bases, and 10 bases lay between the germline ends. Per germline, CDR1 MNHEY and CDR2 SMNVEV (reference sequence). This chain's CDR3 is CASSYRLGYEQYF. For the CDR3, the DNA is TGTGCCAGCAGTTACCGACTAGGCTACGAGCAGTACTTC.

The chain combines TRBV4-1 with TRBJ2-2, with a tentative D call TRBD2 (5 bases). Germline-derived CDR1 and CDR2 are MGHRA and YSYEKL. V lost 0 bases and J 0 bases, leaving 8 bases between the germline ends. This CDR3 contains 16 residues. In nucleotides, the CDR3 is TGCGCCAGCAGCCAAGAGGTGGGAGCGAACACCGGGGAGCTGTTTTTT. Translated, it gives CASSQEVGANTGELFF.

The chain employs TRBV7-9 and TRBJ2-7, with 7 bases matching TRBD1. CDR3 length: 16 residues. Germline V gene lookup returns CDR1 SEHNR and CDR2 FQNEAQ (reference sequence). Trimming took 4 bases from V and 2 from J; bases not matched to a gene: 11. The CDR3 coding sequence is TGTGCCAGCAGCTCGACCCGGGACAGCCCGACCTACGAGCAGTACTTC. Its translation is CASSSTRDSPTYEQYF.